The 32 T cell receptor beta chains presented below share a single source sample, sequenced in a study of T cell clonality in common variable immunodeficiency. Study-level findings and limits: Common variable immunodeficiency TCR beta sequences reportedly had fewer deletions and N-nucleotide insertions.

Data came from immunoSEQ multiplex PCR; TCRdb stores just in-frame clones and leaves some out. The table lists about 20,000 clones, no singletons, with 14% in the top ten. These TCRs' antigens remain unknown. Sample: peripheral blood mononuclear cells. The receptors shown here come from a human donor with common variable immunodeficiency.

The table lists this clone with many counts. One end of the junction fails to match germline, which may point to a read error. Coverage ceases 3 residues before the CDR3 finishes, and the germline J gene fills in the end. V gene TRBV5-4 combines with J gene TRBJ2-2, with D uncertain. The CDR3 is 14 residues long. Germline V gene data show CDR1 as SGHNT and CDR2 as YYREEE (reference sequence). The CDR3 bases that were read are TGTGCCAGCAGCTTGAATGTGAACTCCGGGGAG. Protein: CASSLNVNSGE. The entire CDR3 reads CASSLNVNSGELFF.

Concerning this clone itself: The read stops 3 residues short of the end of the CDR3; the missing end is completed from the germline J gene. The chain couples TRBV7-6 to TRBJ2-3; D remains unclear. The CDR3 extends over 13 amino acids. Germline V lookup: CDR1 SGHVS, CDR2 FNYEAQ. Trimming took off 0 bases at V and 6 bases at J, with 7 bases between the two ends. The CDR3 sequence is CASSLAPRDTQYF. CDR3 DNA, as far as it was read: TGTGCCAGCAGCTTAGCGCCCAGGGATACG.

Concerning this clone: Coverage ceases 3 residues before the CDR3 finishes, and the germline J gene fills in the end. V gene TRBV7-9 combines with J gene TRBJ1-6; D is possibly TRBD1 (5 bases). The CDR3 is 14 amino acids. Germline V gene data show CDR1 as SEHNR and CDR2 as FQNEAQ (reference sequence). Trimming shortened V by 7 bases and J by 6 bases, and 13 bases separated the two germline ends. This CDR3 is CASTGKGSNSPLHF. CDR3 DNA, as far as it was read: TGTGCCAGCACCGGGAAGGGGAGTAATTCACCC.

About this clone itself: The sequence runs out 3 residues before the end of the CDR3; the remainder is reconstructed from the germline J gene. V gene TRBV6-2 or TRBV6-3 combines with J gene TRBJ2-7, with 13 bases identical to TRBD2. Germline trimming cut 6 bases from V and 4 bases from J; bases unmatched to any gene: 6. Looked up from germline, CDR1 is MNHEY and CDR2 is SVGEGT. This CDR3 is built from 15 residues. This CDR3 is CASSGLAGVGYEQYF. The sequenced CDR3 bases are TGTGCCAGCAGCGGACTAGCGGGAGTGGGGTACGAG.

Incomplete CDR3 DNA: TGCAGTGCTACGACAGGGGGCAGTGAG. Protein product: CSATTGGSE. The whole CDR3 reads CSATTGGSEQFF. The chain is built from TRBV20-1 and TRBJ2-1; 10 nucleotides match TRBD1. Coverage ceases 3 residues before the CDR3 finishes, and the germline J gene fills in the end. The CDR3 extends over 12 amino acids. The V gene end was trimmed by 4 bases and the J gene end by 9 bases; junction bases not matched to a gene: 3. Germline-derived CDR1 and CDR2 are DFQATT and SNEGSKA (reference sequence).

This clone was detected ten times or more. Sequencing ends 3 residues short of the CDR3 end; the germline J gene provides the rest. This chain uses TRBV20-1 with TRBJ2-4; TRBD1 aligns across 10 bases. The V gene end was trimmed by 8 bases and the J gene end by 0 bases; junction bases not matched to a gene: 10. This CDR3 is 16 amino acids long. Germline CDR1 reads DFQATT; CDR2 reads SNEGSKA (reference sequence). Partial CDR3 DNA: TGCAGTTCGGAGGACAGGGGGTCCTTAGCCAAAAACATT. Its protein product is CSSEDRGSLAKNI. The full CDR3 protein reads CSSEDRGSLAKNIQYF.

This clone has ten or more counts. The CDR3 is cut off 3 residues early in the read; its end comes from the germline J gene. V usage is TRBV7-2 and J usage is TRBJ2-1, with 9 positions matching TRBD2. Trimming at V came to 4 bases and at J to 7 bases, leaving 8 bases not matched to a gene. The CDR3 has 15 residues. Germline lookup yields CDR1 SGHTA and CDR2 FQGNSA. The CDR3 spells CASSSFLAGSNEQFF. The part of the CDR3 DNA that was read is TGTGCCAGCAGCTCGTTCCTAGCGGGGTCTAATGAG.

As to this clone: The read ends 3 residues early relative to the CDR3; the germline J gene fills the gap. V usage is TRBV2 and J usage is TRBJ2-1, with unresolved D. Germline V gene sequence: CDR1 SNHLY, CDR2 FYNNEI. V was cut by 4 bases and J by 0 bases, with 7 bases left in between. There are 14 residues in the CDR3. CDR3 bases read: TGTGCCAGCAGTGCACAGAGCTCCTACAATGAG. Amino acid sequence: CASSAQSSYNE. The CDR3 in its entirety is CASSAQSSYNEQFF. Using reference TRBV2 and TRBJ2-1 for the parts outside the CDR3, the full variable domain is EPEVTQTPSHQVTQMGQEVILRCVPISNHLYFYWYRQILGQKVEFLVSFYNNEISEKSEIFDDQFSVERPDGSNFTLKIRSTKLEDSAMYFCASSAQSSYNEQFFGPGTRLTVL.

Comments on this clone: The CDR3 is cut off 3 residues early in the read; its end comes from the germline J gene. The chain recombines TRBV5-6 with TRBJ1-2; 10 positions agree with TRBD1. This CDR3 has 14 residues. Germline loops: CDR1 SGHDT, CDR2 YYEEEE. V was pared by 2 bases and J by 7 bases, with 5 bases of the junction left unmatched. Partial CDR3 DNA: TGTGCCAGCAGCTTAGGACAGGGGGATGCTGGC. Amino acid sequence: CASSLGQGDAG. The whole CDR3 region reads CASSLGQGDAGYTF.

There are many counts of this clone. The read ends 3 residues early relative to the CDR3; the germline J gene fills the gap. The gene calls are TRBV6-1 and TRBJ1-4; D ambiguous. CDR1 and CDR2 from the germline V gene are MNHNS and SASEGT. The CDR3 loop spans 14 amino acids. V was pared by 3 bases and J by 4 bases, with 9 bases between. CDR3 DNA, as far as it was read: TGTGCCAGCAGTGAGAGTCGAGGTAATGAAAAA. It is translated as CASSESRGNEK. The entire CDR3 is CASSESRGNEKLFF.

This clone was picked up many times. The read is 3 residues too short to cover the CDR3 end, so that end is filled in from the germline J gene. The rearrangement links TRBV7-2 to TRBJ2-1, with a possible D match to TRBD1 (5 bases). Germline V gene lookup returns CDR1 SGHTA and CDR2 FQGNSA. V lost 5 bases and J lost 9, with 11 bases in between. The CDR3 covers 12 residues. The covered CDR3 bases are TGTGCCAGCAGCCCCACAGGACGTGAG. Translating gives CASSPTGRE. The entire CDR3 protein reads CASSPTGREQFF.

This clone was counted a few times. The read comes to an end 3 residues before the CDR3 does, leaving the germline J gene to fill in the end. V and J are TRBV10-1 and TRBJ1-6, with 8 positions matching TRBD1. Per germline, CDR1 WNHNN and CDR2 SYGVQD (reference sequence). This CDR3 has 13 residues. V lost 6 bases, J lost 10 bases, and 5 bases stayed unmatched. The chain's CDR3 is CASRETGGSPLHF. Partial CDR3 DNA: TGCGCCAGCAGGGAAACAGGGGGATCACCC.

This clone was observed a handful of times. The sequence runs out 3 residues before the end of the CDR3; the remainder is reconstructed from the germline J gene. The chain links TRBV20-1 to TRBJ1-1; maybe TRBD1 (6 bases). The CDR3 loop spans 14 amino acids. V was cut by 3 bases and J by 1 base, with 12 bases left in between. CDR1 is DFQATT and CDR2 is SNEGSKA in the germline V gene (reference sequence). The covered CDR3 bases are TGCAGTGCTAGTGACCAGGGGAAGAACACTGAA. Its protein is CSASDQGKNTE. The complete CDR3 sequence is CSASDQGKNTEAFF.

At least ten counts were recorded for this clone. From the germline J gene comes the end of the CDR3, since the read stops 3 residues before it. This rearrangement joins TRBV7-8 to TRBJ1-4; 9 bases align to TRBD1. The CDR3 runs to 15 residues. Germline V gene lookup returns CDR1 SGHVS and CDR2 FQNEAQ. V dropped 5 bases and J dropped 7; count of bases not matched to a gene: 8. The CDR3: CASSTGQGRLEKLFF. The CDR3 DNA, read in part, is TGTGCCAGCAGCACGGGACAGGGACGACTTGAAAAA.

This clone was seen a few times. The read halts 3 residues ahead of the CDR3 end, with the missing end drawn from the germline J gene. The J gene is TRBJ1-5, the V gene TRBV6-2 or TRBV6-3; the D is unclear. The CDR3 is 12 amino acids. Trimming removed 5 bases at V and 6 bases at J, with 8 bases between. CDR1 is MNHEY, CDR2 SVGEGT, per germline. The CDR3 DNA, read in part, is TGTGCCAGCAGTGTCGGGGTTCAGCCC. Protein product: CASSVGVQP. The CDR3 as a whole reads CASSVGVQPQHF.

This clone was seen at least ten times. The CDR3 end is not reached by the read, which stops 3 residues before it; the germline J gene fills it in. This sequence joins TRBV20-1 and TRBJ1-6, with 8 bases aligning to TRBD1. The ends lost 2 bases at V and 10 bases at J; junction bases unmatched: 7. The CDR3 consists of 14 residues. In germline, CDR1 is DFQATT, CDR2 SNEGSKA (reference sequence). This CDR3 is CSARPGQGGSPLHF. CDR3 DNA (partial): TGCAGTGCTAGACCCGGACAGGGAGGCTCACCC.

Comments on this clone: The read ends 3 residues early relative to the CDR3; the germline J gene fills the gap. This chain links TRBV18 with TRBJ1-1, with a possible D match to TRBD1 (6 bases). Trimming stripped 6 bases from V and 3 bases from J, with 17 bases between. Germline-derived CDR1 and CDR2 are KGHSH and LQKENI. The CDR3 is 15 amino acids. The sequenced CDR3 bases are TGTGCCAGCTCCCAGTCTTCACACAGGGACACTGAA. Translated: CASSQSSHRDTE. The whole CDR3 region reads CASSQSSHRDTEAFF.

About this clone: The read gets to within 3 residues of the CDR3 end, and the germline J gene fills in the rest. The rearrangement joins TRBV7-3 to TRBJ1-3; 7 bases are a match to TRBD1. The CDR3 runs 15 residues. The germline V gene encodes CDR1 SGHTA and CDR2 FQGTGA. V trimming: 5 bases; J trimming: 0 bases; junction bases outside the gene matches: 4. The CDR3 DNA, read in part, is TGTGCCAGCAGCCGGGACAGAACCTCTGGAAACACC. This translates into CASSRDRTSGNT. The CDR3 reads in full as CASSRDRTSGNTIYF.

The sample holds a few counts of this clone. Coverage ceases 3 residues before the CDR3 finishes, and the germline J gene fills in the end. This rearrangement joins TRBV23-1 to TRBJ2-1; D unclear. TRBV23-1 is given ORF status, its function remaining uncertain. CDR3 length: 13 residues. The V and J ends lost 1 base and 9 bases respectively, with 10 bases between them. The part of the CDR3 DNA that was read is TGCGCCAGCAGTCAATGGCCAGAGGCTGAG. Amino acid sequence: CASSQWPEAE. The entire CDR3 is CASSQWPEAEQFF.

This clone showed up just a few times. The CDR3 extends 3 residues past the end of the read, so its final part is completed from the germline J gene. The chain couples TRBV2 to TRBJ2-5; 14 bases are shared with TRBD2. Germline lookup yields CDR1 SNHLY and CDR2 FYNNEI. The ends lost 6 bases at V and 1 base at J; junction bases unmatched: 1. CDR3 length: 15 amino acids. Incomplete CDR3 DNA: TGTGCCAGCAGAGGACTAGCGGGGGGCCAAGAGACC. It encodes CASRGLAGGQET. In full, the CDR3 is CASRGLAGGQETQYF.

For this clone: The CDR3 extends 3 residues past the end of the read, so its final part is completed from the germline J gene. The rearrangement links TRBV19 to TRBJ2-2; unclear D gene. From germline, CDR1 is LNHDA and CDR2 SQIVND (reference sequence). The CDR3 has 14 amino acids. Trimming removed 7 bases at V and 3 bases at J, with 12 bases between. CDR3 DNA, as far as it was read: TGTGCCAGTACCCGCGGCGCGGACACCGGGGAG. It is translated as CASTRGADTGE. The whole CDR3 reads CASTRGADTGELFF.

As regards this clone: The read comes to an end 3 residues before the CDR3 does, leaving the germline J gene to fill in the end. The chain links TRBV11-2 to TRBJ2-1, with 12 bases lining up with TRBD1. With V trimmed by 4 bases and J by 9 bases, 7 bases remained unmatched. This CDR3 spans 15 amino acids. Looked up from germline, CDR1 is SGHAT and CDR2 is FQNNGV. Incomplete CDR3 DNA: TGTGCCAGCAGCTGGGCCCGGGACAGGGGGCGTGAG. Residues: CASSWARDRGRE. The CDR3, in full, reads CASSWARDRGREQFF.

This clone was recorded at least ten times. The read ends 3 residues before the CDR3 terminus; that terminus is restored from the germline J gene. This chain uses TRBV19 with TRBJ2-1; D is possibly TRBD2 (7 bases). The CDR3 totals 16 residues. Germline loops: CDR1 LNHDA, CDR2 SQIVND (reference sequence). Trimming cost V 3 bases and J 2 bases, with 14 bases left between them. The CDR3 reads CASSIWGGGPYNEQFF. CDR3 bases read: TGTGCCAGTAGTATTTGGGGCGGGGGCCCCTACAATGAG.

In this sample, this clone turned up many times. The read falls 3 residues short of the CDR3 end, and the missing part is taken from the germline J gene. This chain connects TRBV7-2 to TRBJ2-1; D not resolved. Germline CDR1 and CDR2: SGHTA and FQGNSA. Trimming removed 6 bases from V and 2 bases from J, with 8 bases in between. CDR3 length: 13 residues. This chain's CDR3 is CASRRLPYNEQFF. The DNA read from the CDR3 is TGTGCCAGCAGGCGACTCCCCTACAATGAG.

There are a few counts of this clone. The CDR3 end is not reached by the read, which stops 3 residues before it; the germline J gene fills it in. V and J are TRBV5-1 and TRBJ1-6, with TRBD1 identical over 9 bases. CDR3 size: 15 residues. The V and J ends lost 3 bases and 10 bases, in that order; junction bases with no gene match: 8. Germline V lookup: CDR1 SGHRS, CDR2 YFSETQ. The CDR3 region is CASSSTGGAGSPLHF. Incomplete CDR3 DNA: TGCGCCAGCAGCTCTACAGGGGGCGCGGGCTCACCC.

Comment on this clone: The observed sequence ends 3 residues before the CDR3 terminus, with the missing tail filled in from the germline J gene. The chain has TRBV7-9 and TRBJ2-2; D call uncertain. This CDR3 comprises 14 residues. Per the germline V gene, CDR1 is SEHNR and CDR2 is FQNEAQ (reference sequence). The ends were cut back, 1 base at V and 3 bases at J, with 6 bases in the middle. Incomplete CDR3 DNA: TGTGCCAGCAGCTTAGGGCTCCACACCGGGGAG. Translation gives CASSLGLHTGE. The CDR3 in its entirety is CASSLGLHTGELFF.

This clone showed up just a few times. The read ends 3 residues shy of where the CDR3 ends; the end is completed using the germline J gene. The rearrangement links TRBV2 to TRBJ1-5; no clear D gene. V was shortened by 4 bases and J by 4 bases, with 14 bases between the two germline ends. Germline CDR1 and CDR2: SNHLY and FYNNEI. CDR3 length: 15 amino acids. The CDR3 spells CASSGTFPGNQPQHF. The CDR3 bases that were read are TGTGCCAGCAGTGGAACTTTCCCGGGGAATCAGCCC.

This clone was seen many times. Sequencing ends 3 residues short of the CDR3 end; the germline J gene provides the rest. V and J are TRBV7-9 and TRBJ1-2; D unresolved. Per the germline V gene, CDR1 is SEHNR and CDR2 is FQNEAQ (reference sequence). This CDR3 contains 14 residues. Incomplete CDR3 DNA: TGTGCCAGCAGTACTACTACGGGGAATCGCGGC. Protein: CASSTTTGNRG. The full CDR3 protein is CASSTTTGNRGYTF.

The CDR3 sequence: CASSLRDRGLNKFRTLHF. The part of the CDR3 DNA that was read is TGTGCCAGTAGTCTCCGGGACAGGGGGCTGAATAAGTTCCGCACC. The chain employs TRBV19 and TRBJ1-6; 12 bases align to TRBD1. The sequence runs out 3 residues before the end of the CDR3; the remainder is reconstructed from the germline J gene. The CDR3 loop spans 18 amino acids. Germline CDR1 and CDR2: LNHDA and SQIVND (reference sequence).

This clone has just a few counts. CDR3 DNA (partial): TGTGCCACCCACCCAGGGCAGGGAGAGACC. Protein product: CATHPGQGET. The whole CDR3 sequence is CATHPGQGETQYF. The chain recombines TRBV18 with TRBJ2-5, with D possibly TRBD1 on 5 matching bases. With the read ending 3 residues before the CDR3 end, the germline J gene is used to fill in that end. This CDR3 has 13 residues. Per the germline V gene, CDR1 is KGHSH and CDR2 is LQKENI. Trimming took 10 bases from V and 4 from J, leaving 16 bases between them.

This clone was seen a few times. CDR3 bases read: TGCGCCAGCAGCTCAGAGACAGGGGTTGGC. It encodes CASSSETGVG. The full CDR3 protein reads CASSSETGVGYTF. The chain employs TRBV5-1 and TRBJ1-2, with 8 bases aligning to TRBD1. The read gets to within 3 residues of the CDR3 end, and the germline J gene fills in the rest. J was trimmed by 7 bases and V by 3 bases; bases with no gene match: 5. There are 13 residues in the CDR3. CDR1 SGHRS and CDR2 YFSETQ come from the germline V gene.

As for this clone: The read is 3 residues too short to cover the CDR3 end, so that end is filled in from the germline J gene. This chain connects TRBV7-3 to TRBJ2-7; 8 bases map to TRBD2. The germline CDR1 and CDR2 sequences are SGHTA and FQGTGA. The V and J ends lost 2 bases and 0 bases, in that order; junction bases with no gene match: 3. There are 15 residues in the CDR3. CDR3 DNA (partial): TGTGCCAGCAGCTTACTAGCGGGTCCCTCCTACGAG. Its translation: CASSLLAGPSYE. In full, the CDR3 reads CASSLLAGPSYEQYF.